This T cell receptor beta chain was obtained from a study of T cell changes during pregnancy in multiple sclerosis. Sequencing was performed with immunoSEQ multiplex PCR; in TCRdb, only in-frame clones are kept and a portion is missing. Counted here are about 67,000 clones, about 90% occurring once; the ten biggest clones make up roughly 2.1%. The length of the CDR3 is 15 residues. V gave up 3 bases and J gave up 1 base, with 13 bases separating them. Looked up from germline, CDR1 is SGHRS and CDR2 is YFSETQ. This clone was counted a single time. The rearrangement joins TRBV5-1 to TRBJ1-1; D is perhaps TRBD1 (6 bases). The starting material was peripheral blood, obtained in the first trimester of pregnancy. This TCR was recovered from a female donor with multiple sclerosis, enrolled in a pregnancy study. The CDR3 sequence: CASSSGGAKNTEAFF. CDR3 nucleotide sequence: TGCGCCAGCAGCTCCGGGGGGGCCAAGAACACTGAAGCTTTCTTT.